One sample yielded the 17 T cell receptor beta chains listed below, sequenced in a study of breast tumors, draining lymph nodes, adjacent tissues. Each CDR3 protein gets one entry after TCRdb re-called the multiplex PCR reads with MiXCR. The top ten hold under 4.5% of the sample, which has around 250,000 distinct CDR3 sequences, less than 35% seen once. The lymph nodes were axillary draining lymph nodes from breast cancer patients. The sample was axillary lymph node tissue. Source of these receptors: a female donor with breast cancer. Some clones in this sample may be carry-over from other donors' samples.

This clonotype has ten or more counts. The chain recombines TRBV5-8 with TRBJ1-6; 10 bases match TRBD1. J lost 8 bases, V lost 0 bases, and 5 bases had no gene match. CDR3 length: 16 residues. The germline CDR1 and CDR2 sequences are SGHTS and YDEGEE. CDR3 amino acids: CASSLGDRGGYSPLHF. CDR3 nucleotides: TGTGCCAGCAGCTTGGGGGACAGGGGTGGGTATTCACCCCTCCACTTT.

This clonotype was counted ten times or more. The chain uses TRBV7-2 and TRBJ2-7; TRBD2 might be the D (5 bases). Germline V gene data show CDR1 as SGHTA and CDR2 as FQGNSA. The CDR3 totals 15 residues. Trimming removed 5 bases from V and 4 bases from J, with 18 bases in between. CDR3 residues: CASSPGSLGSYEQYF. CDR3 coding DNA: TGTGCCAGCAGCCCGGGATCACTGGGGTCTTACGAGCAGTACTTC.

This clonotype was counted ten times or more. In nucleotides, the CDR3 is TGTGCCACCAGCAAGTACTCTAGCGCGGTTACCACAGATACGCAGTATTTT. Its protein is CATSKYSSAVTTDTQYF. The chain is built from TRBV15 and TRBJ2-3; D might be TRBD2 (6 bases). There are 17 residues in the CDR3. The germline V gene encodes CDR1 LNHNV and CDR2 YYDKDF (reference sequence). Trimming took off 4 bases at V and 2 bases at J, with 19 bases between the two ends. The whole variable domain, filled in from reference TRBV15 and TRBJ2-3, reads DAMVIQNPRYQVTQFGKPVTLSCSQTLNHNVMYWYQQKSSQAPKLLFHYYDKDFNNEADTPDNFQSRRPNTSFCFLDIRSPGLGDTAMYLCATSKYSSAVTTDTQYFGPGTRLTVL.

This clonotype occurred once. J is TRBJ2-1 and V is TRBV5-1; TRBD2 aligns across 9 bases. The CDR3 extends over 20 amino acids. The V gene end was trimmed by 0 bases and the J gene end by 6 bases; junction bases not matched to a gene: 19. CDR1 and CDR2 from the germline V gene are SGHRS and YFSETQ. The CDR3 loop reads CASSLVAVELAGGPFNEQFF. The CDR3 DNA sequence: TGCGCCAGCAGCTTGGTGGCGGTTGAACTCGCGGGAGGGCCGTTCAATGAGCAGTTCTTC.

Here the CDR3 DNA reads TGTGCCAGCAGGTCCGGGACGGAGGGGGCTGAAGCTTTCTTT. Residues: CASRSGTEGAEAFF. This chain joins TRBV14 and TRBJ1-1; perhaps TRBD1 as D (6 bases). The V end was cut by 6 bases, the J end by 6 bases, with 17 bases between. The CDR3 length is 14 residues. Looked up from germline, CDR1 is SGHDN and CDR2 is FVKESK.

This clonotype has a single count. Relative to the germline gene, one junction end is altered; a read error may explain this. The V gene is TRBV7-3, the J gene TRBJ2-7; D remains unclear. The germline gives CDR1 SGHTA, CDR2 FQGTGA. This CDR3 contains 13 residues. The CDR3 is CASSSFVVYEQYF. DNA of the CDR3: TGTGCCAGCAGCTCCTTTGTTGTCTACGAGCAATACTTC.

This clonotype was detected ten times or more. V usage is TRBV11-2 and J usage is TRBJ2-7; TRBD2 matches 8 bases. The V segment lost 5 bases and the J segment 1 base; nucleotides outside the gene matches: 4. CDR1 is SGHAT, CDR2 FQNNGV, per germline. CDR3 length: 14 amino acids. The DNA of the CDR3 is TGTGCCAGCAGCAATTTAGCGGGGTCCTACGAGCAGTACTTC. Its protein product is CASSNLAGSYEQYF. Full variable domain (missing parts from reference TRBV11-2 and TRBJ2-7): EAGVAQSPRYKIIEKRQSVAFWCNPISGHATLYWYQQILGQGPKLLIQFQNNGVVDDSQLPKDRFSAERLKGVDSTLKIQPAKLEDSAVYLCASSNLAGSYEQYFGPGTRLTVT.

This clonotype appeared many times. This sequence joins TRBV4-2 and TRBJ2-2; 7 bases map to TRBD2. The CDR3 has 15 residues. Germline V lookup: CDR1 LGHNA, CDR2 YNFKEQ. The trim removed 0 bases at V and 4 bases at J, leaving 2 bases unmatched. CDR3 DNA sequence: TGTGCCAGCAGCCAAGAGTGGACTAGCACCGGGGAGCTGTTTTTT. Residues: CASSQEWTSTGELFF.

The chain carries TRBV20-1 and TRBJ2-5; 7 bases agree with TRBD1. Germline V gene data show CDR1 as DFQATT and CDR2 as SNEGSKA (reference sequence). With V trimmed by 2 bases and J by 2 bases, 5 bases remained unmatched. This CDR3 is built from 14 residues. The CDR3: CSARRGTAQETQYF. The CDR3, as DNA: TGCAGTGCTAGAAGGGGGACAGCACAAGAGACCCAGTACTTC.

Many counts were recorded for this clonotype. V is TRBV6-6 and J is TRBJ2-2, with D perhaps matching TRBD2 (5 bases). The CDR3 sequence is 14 residues long. Germline V gives CDR1 MNHNY, CDR2 SVGAGI (reference sequence). V was trimmed by 0 bases and J by 4 bases, leaving 6 bases between them. In nucleotides, the CDR3 is TGTGCCAGCAGTTACTCAGAGGGCACCGGGGAGCTGTTTTTT. It encodes CASSYSEGTGELFF.

This clonotype was found many times. The chain uses TRBV7-2 and TRBJ2-1; 13 nucleotides align to TRBD2. V was clipped by 5 bases and J by 7 bases; unmatched bases: 5. Germline lookup yields CDR1 SGHTA and CDR2 FQGNSA. There are 15 residues in the CDR3. The CDR3 DNA reads as TGTGCCAGCAGCAGGACTAGCGGGGGTCGTAATGAGCAGTTCTTC. This codes for CASSRTSGGRNEQFF.

This clonotype occurred once. J is TRBJ1-2 and V is TRBV29-1; TRBD1 matches 9 bases. The V and J ends lost 8 bases and 4 bases, in that order; junction bases with no gene match: 8. Germline CDR1 is SQVTM and CDR2 is ANQGSEA. The CDR3 is 13 amino acids. The CDR3, as DNA: TGCAGCTACGGACAGGGGATCAGCTATGGCTACACCTTC. This codes for CSYGQGISYGYTF.

This chain uses TRBV5-1 with TRBJ1-1; TRBD1 matches at 12 bases. Germline loops: CDR1 SGHRS, CDR2 YFSETQ. The CDR3 runs 17 residues. V lost 0 bases, J lost 4 bases, and 7 bases stayed unmatched. The CDR3 loop reads CASSLAGQGARITEAFF. DNA of the CDR3: TGCGCCAGCAGCTTGGCGGGACAGGGGGCGCGCATCACTGAAGCTTTCTTT.

This clonotype was counted at least ten times. The rearrangement joins TRBV4-1 to TRBJ2-1; 7 bases match TRBD1. After removal of 1 base from V and 2 bases from J, the junction contained 2 bases not matched to a gene. The germline gives CDR1 MGHRA, CDR2 YSYEKL. CDR3 length: 15 residues. CDR3 sequence (DNA): TGCGCCAGCAGCCAAGGGGGGACAGCCTACAATGAGCAGTTCTTC. Residues: CASSQGGTAYNEQFF.

Turning to this clonotype: The missing conserved phenylalanine or tryptophan at the end of this CDR3 makes a read error likely. Because the CDR3's place on the DNA is in doubt, the DNA is left out and the CDR3 is given as listed by TCRdb. V and J are TRBV7-2 and TRBJ2-7. In germline, CDR1 is SGHTA, CDR2 FQGNSA. The CDR3 is 14 residues long, ends included. The CDR3: CASSSNRASYEQCL.

The chain uses TRBV3-1 and TRBJ2-7; D might be TRBD1 (5 bases). The V and J ends lost 4 bases and 4 bases respectively, with 11 bases between them. The CDR3 loop spans 13 amino acids. The germline gives CDR1 LGHDT, CDR2 YNNKEL (reference sequence). DNA of the CDR3: TGTGCCAGCAGCCGCGACAGAGAATACGAGCAGTACTTC. This encodes CASSRDREYEQYF.

About this clonotype: A much larger clone is a single base away; this may be a read error. The rearrangement links TRBV20-1 to TRBJ2-3; 13 nucleotides agree with TRBD2. V dropped 5 bases and J dropped 1; count of bases not matched to a gene: 18. Germline V CDR1 and CDR2: DFQATT, SNEGSKA (reference sequence). This CDR3 has 20 amino acids. In nucleotides, the CDR3 is TGCAGTGCTTCCAACCGTCTACCGGGACTAGCGGGGATTGGCACAGATACGCAGTATTTT. Its protein product is CSASNRLPGLAGIGTDTQYF.